This T cell receptor (beta chain) was observed in a study of blood T cell repertoires in COVID-19. This clone has a handful of counts. The data were produced by immunoSEQ multiplex PCR, yet TCRdb's version contains in-frame clones alone and is incomplete. The repertoire includes roughly 230,000 clones, 81% of them detected once, and around 8% sits in the top ten. Germline CDR1 SNHLY, CDR2 FYNNEI. Deletions cut 9 bases from V and 8 bases from J, with 14 bases between. The CDR3 is 13 residues long. The chain has TRBV2 and TRBJ1-6; D is unclear. The clonotype originates from a woman older than 75 with acute or convalescent COVID-19. The sequencing input was peripheral blood. CDR3: CASWVSEDSPLHF. The DNA for the CDR3 is TGTGCCAGTTGGGTCTCTGAGGATTCACCCCTCCACTTT.